These 27 T cell receptor beta chains came from one sample sequenced in a study of blood T cell repertoires in COVID-19. This table comes from immunoSEQ multiplex PCR, and its TCRdb copy is limited to in-frame clones, with some not included. The profile shows 250,000 to 350,000 clones, more than 80% of them singletons. The specimen sequenced was peripheral blood. All receptors derive from a woman in her forties or fifties with COVID-19, enrolled during active disease.

The chain couples TRBV24-1 to TRBJ2-5; D possibly corresponds to TRBD2 (6 bases). This CDR3 is built from 14 residues. Germline values: CDR1 KGHDR, CDR2 SFDVKD. V lost 4 bases, J lost 2 bases, and 10 bases lay in between. The chain's CDR3 is CATSEGGPQETQYF. As DNA, the CDR3 is TGTGCCACCAGTGAGGGGGGACCGCAAGAGACCCAGTACTTC.

The chain combines TRBV29-1 with TRBJ1-3; maybe TRBD1 (5 bases). Per the germline V gene, CDR1 is SQVTM and CDR2 is ANQGSEA. The CDR3 runs to 14 residues. The V and J ends lost 6 bases and 3 bases respectively, with 15 bases between them. CDR3 sequence: CSVGGPGGGNTIYF. The CDR3, as DNA: TGCAGCGTGGGGGGACCAGGAGGTGGAAACACCATATATTTT.

The rearrangement joins TRBV6-5 to TRBJ2-3; 13 nucleotides agree with TRBD2. The J segment lost 1 base and the V segment lost 10 bases, leaving 5 bases of the junction unmatched. CDR3 length: 15 amino acids. Germline-derived CDR1 and CDR2 are MNHEY and SVGAGI. The CDR3 sequence is CATTSGRTGTDTQYF. CDR3 in DNA: TGTGCCACGACTAGCGGGAGGACGGGCACAGATACGCAGTATTTT.

This clone was counted only a few times. The chain recombines TRBV20-1 with TRBJ1-1; D possibly corresponds to TRBD1 (6 bases). The CDR3 consists of 11 residues. With 2 bases removed from V and 8 bases from J, the gap between germline ends came to 9 bases. Germline lookup yields CDR1 DFQATT and CDR2 SNEGSKA (reference sequence). The CDR3 DNA reads as TGCAGTGCTAGACCCGACAGGGAAGCTTTCTTT. Residues: CSARPDREAFF.

The rearrangement uses TRBV7-9 and TRBJ2-7; 13 positions match TRBD2. J lost 8 bases, V lost 5 bases, and 9 bases had no gene match. CDR3 size: 15 residues. CDR1 and CDR2 (germline): SEHNR, FQNEAQ (reference sequence). This chain's CDR3 is CASSPPGLAGTKQYF. The CDR3 region has the DNA TGTGCCAGCAGCCCTCCGGGACTAGCGGGAACCAAGCAGTACTTC.

The chain carries TRBV28 and TRBJ2-2, with TRBD2 matching 8 bases. CDR1 is MDHEN, CDR2 SYDVKM, per germline. The CDR3 is 15 amino acids. Trimming took 10 bases from V and 5 from J; bases not matched to a gene: 12. This chain's CDR3 is CATLIASSGTGELFF. The DNA for the CDR3 is TGTGCCACCCTCATTGCTTCTAGCGGGACCGGGGAGCTGTTTTTT.

The chain employs TRBV6-5 and TRBJ2-7; 7 bases agree with TRBD1. Germline-derived CDR1 and CDR2 are MNHEY and SVGAGI. Losses at the gene ends were 3 bases for V and 3 bases for J; bases not matched to a gene: 11. The CDR3 consists of 16 residues. The CDR3 loop reads CASSYYPGQPIYEQYF. In nucleotides, the CDR3 is TGTGCCAGCAGTTATTATCCGGGACAGCCCATCTACGAGCAGTACTTC.

The chain combines TRBV6-1 with TRBJ1-5; D remains ambiguous. The length of the CDR3 is 15 residues. Germline CDR1 is MNHNS and CDR2 is SASEGT. Trimming cost V 1 base and J 4 bases, with 11 bases left between them. CDR3 sequence (DNA): TGTGCCAGCAGTGAAGGGAGTCAGTCAAATCAGCCCCAGCATTTT. It encodes CASSEGSQSNQPQHF.

V usage is TRBV19 and J usage is TRBJ2-2, with 7 bases matching TRBD1. CDR1 and CDR2 from the germline V gene are LNHDA and SQIVND (reference sequence). V was pared by 7 bases and J by 4 bases, with 9 bases of the junction left unmatched. This CDR3 contains 15 residues. The CDR3 sequence: CASMTPGQTTGELFF. CDR3 coding DNA: TGTGCCAGTATGACTCCGGGACAGACCACCGGGGAGCTGTTTTTT.

This clone has just a few counts. V is TRBV6-6 and J is TRBJ2-3; TRBD2 agrees at 8 bases. The germline V gene encodes CDR1 MNHNY and CDR2 SVGAGI (reference sequence). J gave up 0 bases and V 5 bases, and 7 bases lay outside the gene matches. CDR3 length: 16 residues. DNA of the CDR3: TGTGCCAGCAGTCCTGCAACTAGCGGAAGCACAGATACGCAGTATTTT. Translation gives CASSPATSGSTDTQYF.

V gene TRBV19 combines with J gene TRBJ2-5, with TRBD2 matching over 12 bases. V was clipped by 4 bases and J by 5 bases; unmatched bases: 8. The CDR3 covers 16 residues. Germline V gene sequence: CDR1 LNHDA, CDR2 SQIVND (reference sequence). CDR3: CASSTPLAGGMETQYF. CDR3 in DNA: TGTGCCAGTAGTACCCCGCTAGCGGGAGGGATGGAGACCCAGTACTTC.

The chain uses TRBV11-2 and TRBJ2-1; a possible D gene is TRBD1 (5 bases). The germline V gene encodes CDR1 SGHAT and CDR2 FQNNGV. The length of the CDR3 is 13 residues. The V end lost 0 bases, the J end lost 9 bases, and 9 bases lay between the germline ends. This chain's CDR3 is CASSLDYRIEQFF. Here the CDR3 DNA reads TGTGCCAGCAGCTTAGACTACAGGATTGAGCAGTTCTTC.

The chain is built from TRBV14 and TRBJ2-7, with D maybe TRBD2 (5 bases). Deletions cut 4 bases from V and 4 bases from J, with 17 bases between. CDR3 length: 15 residues. Germline V lookup: CDR1 SGHDN, CDR2 FVKESK. The CDR3 is CASSLSRVDRYEQYF. CDR3 sequence (DNA): TGTGCCAGCAGCCTCTCGCGGGTGGATCGTTACGAGCAGTACTTC.

V gene TRBV29-1 combines with J gene TRBJ2-1; 7 nucleotides agree with TRBD2. The CDR3 covers 15 residues. Germline CDR1 is SQVTM and CDR2 is ANQGSEA. Losses at the gene ends were 2 bases for V and 5 bases for J; bases not matched to a gene: 9. The CDR3 nucleotides are TGCAGCGTTGAAAGGGGCGGGAGAGGCCACAATGAGCAGTTCTTC. Protein product: CSVERGGRGHNEQFF.

This chain links TRBV6-5 with TRBJ1-1; TRBD1 might be the D (6 bases). V was trimmed by 4 bases and J by 5 bases, leaving 20 bases between them. The germline V gene encodes CDR1 MNHEY and CDR2 SVGAGI. The CDR3 extends over 16 amino acids. CDR3 sequence: CASSSTGGAGGTEAFF. The CDR3 DNA sequence: TGTGCCAGCAGTTCTACGGGGGGCGCGGGTGGGACTGAAGCTTTCTTT.

The chain carries TRBV11-2 and TRBJ1-1, with 9 bases lining up with TRBD1. Germline-derived CDR1 and CDR2 are SGHAT and FQNNGV. Germline trimming cut 0 bases from V and 6 bases from J; bases unmatched to any gene: 5. The CDR3 loop spans 15 amino acids. This CDR3 is CASSLDWGQGAEAFF. CDR3 coding DNA: TGTGCCAGCAGCTTAGATTGGGGACAGGGCGCTGAAGCTTTCTTT.

The genes are TRBV5-1 and TRBJ2-6; D gene uncertain. Per the germline V gene, CDR1 is SGHRS and CDR2 is YFSETQ. The CDR3 totals 14 residues. The germline V and J ends were trimmed by 0 bases and 2 bases, with 3 bases remaining between them. In DNA, the CDR3 is TGCGCCAGCAGCTTGGTAGCTGGGGCCAACGTCCTGACTTTC. It is translated as CASSLVAGANVLTF. The full variable domain, its missing parts supplied by reference TRBV5-1 and TRBJ2-6, is KAGVTQTPRYLIKTRGQQVTLSCSPISGHRSVSWYQQTPGQGLQFLFEYFSETQRNKGNFPGRFSGRQFSNSRSEMNVSTLELGDSALYLCASSLVAGANVLTFGAGSRLTVL.

CDR3 amino acids: CASRAQADTQYF. The CDR3 DNA follows: TGTGCCAGCAGGGCACAAGCGGATACGCAGTATTTT. The rearrangement uses TRBV6-5 and TRBJ2-3; D is undetermined. Germline CDR1 reads MNHEY; CDR2 reads SVGAGI. The CDR3 extends over 12 amino acids. The V and J ends lost 6 bases and 6 bases respectively, with 10 bases between them.

The rearrangement uses TRBV18 and TRBJ1-3; 8 bases map to TRBD1. Unmatched junction bases numbered 9, after V lost 6 bases and J lost 2 bases. The CDR3 spans 16 residues. Per the germline V gene, CDR1 is KGHSH and CDR2 is LQKENI. CDR3 residues: CASSQDRGRTGNTIYF. The CDR3 DNA reads as TGTGCCAGCTCCCAAGACAGGGGAAGAACTGGAAACACCATATATTTT.

The V call is TRBV15, the J call TRBJ1-5; D not certain. Germline V gene data show CDR1 as LNHNV and CDR2 as YYDKDF (reference sequence). The CDR3 totals 13 residues. Trimming left V 4 bases short and J 4 bases short, with 8 bases between. The CDR3 spells CATSTRINQPQHF. The CDR3 DNA is TGTGCCACCAGCACCAGGATAAATCAGCCCCAGCATTTT.

The genes are TRBV6-5 and TRBJ2-1; D is ambiguous. The CDR3 extends over 12 amino acids. Germline-derived CDR1 and CDR2 are MNHEY and SVGAGI. Trimming stripped 8 bases from V and 8 bases from J, with 13 bases between. The CDR3 sequence is CASPSASDEQFF. CDR3 DNA sequence: TGTGCCAGCCCCTCGGCTAGTGATGAGCAGTTCTTC.

The rearrangement uses TRBV28 and TRBJ2-1, with 11 bases matching TRBD1. The V gene end was trimmed by 6 bases and the J gene end by 7 bases; junction bases not matched to a gene: 8. The CDR3 loop spans 15 amino acids. Germline V gene data show CDR1 as MDHEN and CDR2 as SYDVKM. CDR3 in DNA: TGTGCCAGCAGGCTCGGACAGGGGGCGCGGAATGAGCAGTTCTTC. Amino acids: CASRLGQGARNEQFF.

V gene TRBV11-3 combines with J gene TRBJ1-1; D gene ambiguous. CDR1 is SGHNT and CDR2 is YENEEA in the germline V gene. The V gene lost 0 bases and the J gene lost 7 bases, with 9 bases spanning the gap. This CDR3 is 13 amino acids long. The CDR3 DNA reads TGTGCCAGCAGCTTAGATGTGGCGGGTGAAGCTTTCTTT. Encoded protein: CASSLDVAGEAFF.

This chain links TRBV3-1 (or the pseudogene TRBV3-2) with TRBJ1-1; no clear D. The CDR3 consists of 14 residues. The V end was cut by 1 base, the J end by 6 bases, with 12 bases between. Germline assignment: CDR1 LGHDT and CDR2 YNNKEL (reference sequence). This CDR3 is CASSQATTSAEAFF. CDR3 sequence (DNA): TGTGCCAGCAGCCAAGCTACGACATCGGCTGAAGCTTTCTTT.

V and J are TRBV10-3 and TRBJ1-3; perhaps TRBD1 as D (5 bases). The V gene lost 8 bases and the J gene lost 4 bases, with 9 bases spanning the gap. This CDR3 is built from 12 residues. Germline-derived CDR1 and CDR2 are ENHRY and SYGVKD. The CDR3 DNA reads TGTGCCATCGGGGCGGGGGGAAACACCATATATTTT. This translates into CAIGAGGNTIYF.

This clone was seen once. V and J are TRBV19 and TRBJ1-2; perhaps TRBD1 as D (5 bases). From germline, CDR1 is LNHDA and CDR2 SQIVND (reference sequence). V lost 5 bases and J 2 bases, leaving 15 bases between the germline ends. This CDR3 is 15 amino acids long. CDR3 bases: TGTGCCAGTAGTGTACTGAAGACAGTCAACTATGGCTACACCTTC. It codes for CASSVLKTVNYGYTF.

The chain couples TRBV6-6 to TRBJ2-1; 7 nucleotides align to TRBD2. Trimming at V came to 6 bases and at J to 4 bases, leaving 12 bases not matched to a gene. In germline, CDR1 is MNHNY, CDR2 SVGAGI (reference sequence). The length of the CDR3 is 16 residues. DNA for the CDR3: TGTGCCAGCAGATCGCCCTTCGCCGGGGGGTACAATGAGCAGTTCTTC. Protein product: CASRSPFAGGYNEQFF.